This entry is about one T cell receptor (beta chain). The ends were cut back, 6 bases at V and 0 bases at J, with 12 bases in the middle. CDR1 is MNHEY and CDR2 is SMNVEV in the germline V gene (reference sequence). The CDR3 is 15 amino acids. The data were taken from a study of radiotherapy plus CTLA-4 blockade in lung cancer. Repertoires were generated with immunoSEQ multiplex PCR, while TCRdb's copy carries only in-frame clones and drops some. The sample has over 60,000 clones, approximately 86% seen once. The chain couples TRBV27 to TRBJ2-1; D is uncertain. The sequence derives from a human donor with non-small cell lung cancer who had stable disease on radiotherapy plus ipilimumab. The starting material was peripheral blood, obtained from a patient treated with radiotherapy plus ipilimumab. The CDR3 nucleotides are TGTGCCAGCAGACAATCCTGGAGCTCCTACAATGAGCAGTTCTTC. Its translation is CASRQSWSSYNEQFF.